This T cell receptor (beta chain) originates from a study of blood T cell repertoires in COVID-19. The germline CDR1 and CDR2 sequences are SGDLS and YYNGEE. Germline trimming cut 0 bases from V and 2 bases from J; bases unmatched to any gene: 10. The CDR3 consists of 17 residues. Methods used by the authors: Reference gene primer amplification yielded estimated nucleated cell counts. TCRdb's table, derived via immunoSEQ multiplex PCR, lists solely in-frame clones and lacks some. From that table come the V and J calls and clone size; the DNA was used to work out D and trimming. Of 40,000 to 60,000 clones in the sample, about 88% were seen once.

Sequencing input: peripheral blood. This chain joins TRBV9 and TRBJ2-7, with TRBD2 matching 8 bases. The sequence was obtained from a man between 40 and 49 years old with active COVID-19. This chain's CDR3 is CASSVGRSGRAAYEQYF. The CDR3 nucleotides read TGTGCCAGCAGCGTAGGAAGAAGCGGGAGAGCCGCCTACGAGCAGTACTTC.